These T cell receptor beta chains were read from a single sample in a study of shared clonotypes between healthy human individuals. Using immunoSEQ multiplex PCR, the repertoire was profiled, and TCRdb retains in-frame clones only, with some absent. The sample lists fewer than 500,000 clones, 75% to 80% occurring once. The specimen was PBMCs. These receptors all come from a woman in her thirties or forties in good health. Some clones in this sample may be carry-over from other donors' samples. Each CDR3 is given without its conserved first and last residue.

v_call cdr3_aa
TRBV2 ASSERSGRGEQF
TRBV27 ASSRTGERQPQH
TRBV18 ASSPLNRGQETQY
TRBV5-4 ASRLDSSYEQY
TRBV2 ASSDNPGQDYGYT
TRBV7-3 ASSPTGFAGTLNEQF
TRBV10-1 ASSDARGQATYEQY
TRBV4-1 ASSRSEGRLGAYEQY
TRBV5-1 ASIKGDSTDTQY
TRBV7-2 ASSLSGGREGNTQY
TRBV4-1 ASSQSPGVLYNEQF
TRBV10-2 ASSEPGLAGNNEQF
TRBV28 ASSPVTGISNQPQH
TRBV6-7 ASSRAASEY
TRBV6-1 ASSEMAAQRGYGYT
TRBV7-8 ASSMKLAGYNEQF
TRBV5-4 ASSLGQGRYEQY
TRBV10-3 AISDLGQGQETQY
TRBV7-7 ASSPGMIAGGGETQY
TRBV27 ASSSPGGSTDTQY
TRBV2 ASSEDFGGAF
TRBV9 ASSGGDTGELF
TRBV7-6 ASTWRRSNTGELF
TRBV7-9 ASSSAGGYTEAF
TRBV28 ASSRRTGGIGGTGELF
TRBV28 ASSLRQGAKDTQY
TRBV7-2 ASSFQRGQETQY
TRBV7-9 ASSLRASVYEQY
TRBV6-1 ASSAYSYIQY
TRBV11-2 ASSQTSGTSYNEQF
TRBV27 ASSLQGAGETQY
TRBV29-1 SVGTGYAETQY
TRBV19 ASSPSGTVIATNEKLF
TRBV9 ASSVGGSNTGELF
TRBV2 ASSERQITGELF
TRBV18 ASSPDRDSPLH
TRBV7-2 ASSFRGAGDNPF
TRBV5-4 ASKRGSGNTIY
TRBV10-3 AISKKAGDAKNIQY
TRBV30 AWRSGTDSSYEQY
TRBV10-3 AIRDRERGSYEQY
TRBV19 ASSSPTGYLQETQY
TRBV7-9 ASSYTFADTYGYT
TRBV30 AWSVQEGEPQH
TRBV6-5 ASSYSRLGSGNTIY
TRBV29-1 SVHPTGTPYYNEQF
TRBV25-1 ASSDPRRDIFNEQY
TRBV27 ASSFRTDLNTEAF